This is a list of T cell receptor beta chains from one sample in a study of T cells in Graves' hyperthyroidism and ophthalmopathy. TCRdb passed the multiplex PCR reads through MiXCR, listing each CDR3 protein once. The sample includes about 290,000 distinct CDR3 sequences, about 17% seen only once; the top ten take approximately 60%. Specimen: blood. The receptors come from a woman aged 55-70 years with Graves' ophthalmopathy. The CDR3 runs from the conserved cysteine through the conserved F or W. The D gene is left open where the match is weak. Clone size is stated in some rows and not others, as once, few, many or a class when expanded.

j_call v_call d_call clone_size cdr3_length cdr3_aa cdr3_nt
TRBJ1-5 TRBV19 TRBD1 - 15 CASSLRQGLGQPQHF TGTGCCAGTAGTCTTCGACAGGGACTCGGTCAGCCCCAGCATTTT
TRBJ2-2 TRBV11-3 - many 14 CASSIDRGAGELFF TGTGCCAGCAGCATCGATAGGGGTGCCGGGGAGCTGTTTTTT
TRBJ2-5 TRBV13 - few 13 CASSLEFQETQYF TGTGCCAGCAGCTTAGAGTTCCAAGAGACCCAGTACTTC
TRBJ2-3 TRBV6-2/TRBV6-3 - many 16 CASSYWRRTSTDTQYF TGTGCCAGCAGTTACTGGAGAAGAACCAGCACAGATACGCAGTATTTT
TRBJ1-2 TRBV6-1 - many 13 CASSDVWVQGYTF TGTGCCAGCAGTGATGTTTGGGTACAGGGCTACACCTTC
TRBJ2-7 TRBV6-5 - few 15 CASSYTSGVGYEQYF TGTGCCAGCAGTTACACTTCAGGGGTGGGCTACGAGCAGTACTTC
TRBJ2-3 TRBV6-1 - many 15 CASSLSGSRTDTQYF TGTGCCAGCAGTCTGTCGGGATCTCGCACAGATACGCAGTATTTT
TRBJ2-1 TRBV9 - - 15 CASSPSAGSLYEQFF TGTGCCAGCAGCCCGAGCGCCGGCAGTTTATATGAGCAGTTCTTC
TRBJ2-1 TRBV5-1 - few 15 CASSLEQVSYNEQFF TGTGCCAGCAGCTTGGAGCAGGTCTCCTACAATGAGCAGTTCTTC
TRBJ2-3 TRBV2 TRBD2 - 15 CASSPPSGATDTQYF TGTGCCAGCAGTCCCCCTAGCGGGGCCACAGATACGCAGTATTTT
TRBJ2-1 TRBV5-1 TRBD1 many 14 CASSGRTGANEQFF TGCGCCAGCAGCGGCCGGACAGGGGCGAATGAGCAGTTCTTC
TRBJ1-4 TRBV5-1 - many 15 CASSLGTGPWEKLFF TGCGCCAGCAGCTTGGGAACAGGCCCTTGGGAAAAACTGTTTTTT
TRBJ2-5 TRBV4-1 - many 13 CASSPPGIWTQYF TGCGCCAGCAGCCCCCCAGGAATTTGGACCCAGTACTTC
TRBJ1-1 TRBV7-9 - few 13 CASSYVANTEAFF TGTGCCAGCAGTTATGTGGCGAACACTGAAGCTTTCTTT
TRBJ1-1 TRBV12-3/TRBV12-4 TRBD1 many 15 CASSFGTGGDREAFF TGTGCCAGCAGTTTCGGGACAGGGGGCGACCGTGAAGCTTTCTTT
TRBJ1-1 TRBV7-9 - many 13 CASSLEAAVEAFF TGTGCCAGCAGCTTAGAGGCGGCAGTTGAAGCTTTCTTT
TRBJ2-2 TRBV11-2 - many 15 CASSDYPPRSGELFF TGTGCCAGCAGCGATTATCCTCCTCGAAGCGGGGAGCTGTTTTTT
TRBJ1-2 TRBV30 - many 14 CAWVGQPGNYGYTF TGTGCCTGGGTAGGACAGCCAGGAAACTATGGCTACACCTTC
TRBJ2-2 TRBV4-2 - - 16 CASSETPGLNTGELFF TGTGCCAGCAGCGAGACCCCCGGACTGAACACCGGGGAGCTGTTTTTT
TRBJ2-5 TRBV29-1 TRBD1 - 16 CSVAGQGTIRGETQYF TGCAGCGTTGCCGGACAGGGCACAATAAGGGGAGAGACCCAGTACTTC
TRBJ1-4 TRBV7-9 - many 13 CASSRVVGEKLFF TGTGCCAGCAGCAGGGTGGTAGGAGAAAAACTGTTTTTT
TRBJ2-5 TRBV6-2/TRBV6-3 - many 15 CASSYLGVGWETQYF TGTGCCAGCAGTTACCTGGGGGTTGGCTGGGAGACCCAGTACTTC
TRBJ2-1 TRBV20-1 - - 12 CSASPGPGDAFF TGCAGTGCTTCTCCAGGACCGGGGGACGCGTTCTTC
TRBJ2-7 TRBV2 - many 15 CASRAGAGRIYEQYF TGTGCCAGCAGGGCCGGGGCAGGAAGAATATACGAGCAGTACTTC
TRBJ1-1 TRBV20-1 - - 14 CSASQLGGIAEAFF TGCAGTGCTAGTCAGCTGGGAGGGATCGCTGAAGCTTTCTTT
TRBJ1-6 TRBV9 TRBD1 - 17 CASSPTPGQGPISPLHF TGTGCCAGCAGTCCCACCCCGGGACAGGGACCAATTTCACCCCTCCACTTT
TRBJ2-7 TRBV3-1 - many 16 CASSPIGAQGESEQYF TGTGCCAGCAGCCCGATTGGGGCCCAGGGAGAAAGTGAGCAGTACTTC
TRBJ1-1 TRBV6-2/TRBV6-3 - few 17 CASSTRGQFGGDTEAFF TGTGCCAGCAGTACCCGAGGACAGTTCGGAGGCGACACTGAAGCTTTCTTT
TRBJ2-3 TRBV12-3/TRBV12-4 - - 16 CASAKVLADITDTQYF TGTGCCAGCGCCAAGGTGTTGGCCGATATCACAGATACGCAGTATTTT